The 30 T cell receptor beta chains in this list originate from one sample, sequenced in a study of blood T cell repertoires in COVID-19 (dated by TCRdb to about 2020). Receptor amplification or capture employed the immunoSEQ multiplex PCR assay. The table comes from immuneACCESS by way of TCRdb, which keeps in-frame sequences with V and J called. Part of the clones is missing from these tables; in studies checked, under half for an unresolved V gene and the rest for unknown reasons. The sample contains fewer than 500,000 clones, around 87% of them found a single time. The biggest ten clones account for around 0.64% of the sample. Material for sequencing was PBMCs or T cells enriched from blood (not recorded which). All receptors derive from a woman between 18 and 29 years old who had recovered from COVID-19.

A word on this clone: The same CDR3 arises from other DNA sequences in this sample as well. The chain joins TRBV7-2 to TRBJ1-1; maybe TRBD1 (5 bases). V was shortened by 3 bases and J by 8 bases, with 10 bases between the two germline ends. The CDR3 has 12 residues. Germline CDR1 SGHTA, CDR2 FQGNSA. CDR3 amino acids: CASSFTQGEAFF. The CDR3, as DNA: TGTGCCAGCAGCTTTACGCAGGGCGAAGCTTTCTTT.

This clone was counted only a few times. The chain has TRBV28 and TRBJ2-7, with 11 bases that match TRBD1. The CDR3 sequence is 14 residues long. Unmatched junction bases numbered 3, after V lost 6 bases and J lost 2 bases. Germline V gives CDR1 MDHEN, CDR2 SYDVKM. The CDR3 spells CASRGTGGPYEQYF. CDR3 DNA sequence: TGTGCCAGCAGGGGGACAGGGGGACCCTACGAGCAGTACTTC.

The genes are TRBV6-4 and TRBJ1-1; D perhaps matches TRBD1 (5 bases). The CDR3 loop spans 14 amino acids. Trimming removed 2 bases at V and 1 base at J, with 8 bases between. The V gene's germline CDR1 is MRHNA and CDR2 SNTAGT. The CDR3 DNA is TGTGCCAGCAGTGACAGGGGAGGGAACACTGAAGCTTTCTTT. Amino acids: CASSDRGGNTEAFF.

The CDR3 nucleotides are TGCGCCAGCAGCCGGACGAGGACAGCCTTTTACACCGGGGAGCTGTTTTTT. Amino acid sequence: CASSRTRTAFYTGELFF. The chain links TRBV5-1 to TRBJ2-2, with a weak D call TRBD1 (6 bases). CDR1 and CDR2 from the germline V gene are SGHRS and YFSETQ. V lost 4 bases to trimming and J lost 3 bases, with 19 bases between them. The CDR3 contains 17 residues.

The V call is TRBV7-8, the J call TRBJ1-1; the match to TRBD1 covers 8 bases. V shed 5 bases, J shed 6 bases, and the junction held 8 bases outside the gene matches. The CDR3 loop spans 14 amino acids. Germline V gene lookup returns CDR1 SGHVS and CDR2 FQNEAQ. The CDR3 DNA is TGTGCCAGCAGCAATCGACAGGGGACCGCTGAAGCTTTCTTT. This encodes CASSNRQGTAEAFF. Filled out from reference TRBV7-8 and TRBJ1-1, the complete variable domain reads GAGVSQSPRYKVAKRGQDVALRCDPISGHVSLFWYQQALGQGPEFLTYFQNEAQLDKSGLPSDRFFAERPEGSVSTLKIQRTQQEDSAVYLCASSNRQGTAEAFFGQGTRLTVV.

The V and J genes are TRBV27 and TRBJ1-4; 7 positions agree with TRBD1. The CDR3 has 14 amino acids. Trimming removed 3 bases from V and 5 bases from J; junction bases left unmatched: 3. CDR1 and CDR2 (germline): MNHEY, SMNVEV (reference sequence). DNA of the CDR3: TGTGCCAGCAGTTTTCAGGGGGAGAATGAAAAACTGTTTTTT. Its protein product is CASSFQGENEKLFF.

This chain joins TRBV18 and TRBJ2-7; the match to TRBD2 covers 10 bases. Per the germline V gene, CDR1 is KGHSH and CDR2 is LQKENI. The CDR3 is made up of 16 amino acids. V trimming: 6 bases; J trimming: 2 bases; junction bases outside the gene matches: 10. CDR3 sequence reads: CASSQGLALIPYEQYF. CDR3 nucleotides: TGTGCCAGCTCCCAGGGACTAGCGTTGATCCCCTACGAGCAGTACTTC.

CDR3 coding DNA: TGTGCCAGCAGTGGAGACCGGACAGGGAAAAACATTCAGTACTTC. It encodes CASSGDRTGKNIQYF. J is TRBJ2-4 and V is TRBV2; the match to TRBD1 covers 8 bases. The ends lost 4 bases at V and 4 bases at J; junction bases unmatched: 6. This CDR3 spans 15 amino acids. CDR1 and CDR2 from the germline V gene are SNHLY and FYNNEI. The variable domain in full, completed from reference TRBV2 and TRBJ2-4, reads EPEVTQTPSHQVTQMGQEVILRCVPISNHLYFYWYRQILGQKVEFLVSFYNNEISEKSEIFDDQFSVERPDGSNFTLKIRSTKLEDSAMYFCASSGDRTGKNIQYFGAGTRLSVL.

V usage is TRBV23-1 and J usage is TRBJ1-3, with 8 bases lining up with TRBD1. TRBV23-1 has ORF status, its function being uncertain. This CDR3 contains 21 residues. With V trimmed by 0 bases and J by 0 bases, 16 bases remained unmatched. In DNA, the CDR3 is TGCGCCAGCAGTCAATCTATGGGACTAATAACAGGGGGTACCTCTGGAAACACCATATATTTT. This translates into CASSQSMGLITGGTSGNTIYF.

The chain combines TRBV18 with TRBJ1-3; 7 bases are a match to TRBD1. The germline CDR1 and CDR2 sequences are KGHSH and LQKENI. The CDR3 consists of 14 residues. V was clipped by 0 bases and J by 5 bases; unmatched bases: 1. This CDR3 reads CASSPPDRRNTIYF. CDR3 in DNA: TGTGCCAGCTCACCACCGGACAGGAGAAACACCATATATTTT.

The gene calls are TRBV6-1 and TRBJ1-5; tentative D call: TRBD1 (5 bases). V lost 2 bases and J lost 4, with 9 bases in between. From germline, CDR1 is MNHNS and CDR2 SASEGT. The CDR3 spans 14 residues. The CDR3 DNA sequence: TGTGCCAGCAGTGAACTGGGGCTTAATCAGCCCCAGCATTTT. Its translation is CASSELGLNQPQHF.

In nucleotides, the CDR3 is TGTGCCATCAGTGAGCTCGGACAGGTCTCTGGAAACACCATATATTTT. Translating gives CAISELGQVSGNTIYF. The gene calls are TRBV10-3 and TRBJ1-3; 7 bases map to TRBD1. Trimming at V came to 2 bases and at J to 0 bases, leaving 4 bases not matched to a gene. Germline V gene data show CDR1 as ENHRY and CDR2 as SYGVKD. This CDR3 region has 16 residues.

V is TRBV29-1 and J is TRBJ2-1, with 7 bases matching TRBD2. The CDR3 length is 15 residues. Germline CDR1 reads SQVTM; CDR2 reads ANQGSEA. J gave up 0 bases and V 7 bases, and 9 bases lay outside the gene matches. This chain's CDR3 is CSAASGVDSYNEQFF. DNA for the CDR3: TGCAGCGCCGCCAGCGGGGTCGACTCCTACAATGAGCAGTTCTTC.

The gene calls are TRBV5-6 and TRBJ1-1; TRBD1 is a possible D gene (6 bases). CDR3 length: 16 residues. The germline CDR1 and CDR2 sequences are SGHDT and YYEEEE. V was clipped by 0 bases and J by 5 bases, with 17 bases between them. The CDR3: CASSLVGVRGGTEAFF. For the CDR3, the DNA is TGTGCCAGCAGCTTGGTGGGGGTCAGGGGAGGGACTGAAGCTTTCTTT.

The V call is TRBV11-3, the J call TRBJ2-3; unclear D gene. Deletions cut 0 bases from V and 4 bases from J, with 5 bases between. The CDR3 covers 13 residues. Germline-derived CDR1 and CDR2 are SGHNT and YENEEA. The CDR3 bases are TGTGCCAGCAGCTTAGATCAGGCAGATACGCAGTATTTT. Translating gives CASSLDQADTQYF.

The V and J genes are TRBV24-1 and TRBJ2-7; 11 bases match TRBD1. CDR1 is KGHDR, CDR2 SFDVKD, per germline. The CDR3 runs 15 residues. V was clipped by 3 bases and J by 5 bases; unmatched bases: 5. As DNA, the CDR3 is TGTGCCACCAGTGATCCGGGACAGGGGGGGGACGAGCAGTACTTC. Encoded protein: CATSDPGQGGDEQYF.

The V call is TRBV20-1, the J call TRBJ1-4; TRBD1 agrees at 8 bases. The CDR3 length is 11 residues. J was trimmed by 8 bases and V by 7 bases; bases with no gene match: 3. Germline assignment: CDR1 DFQATT and CDR2 SNEGSKA (reference sequence). For the CDR3, the DNA is TGCAGTGGCCGGGACAGGGAAAAACTGTTTTTT. Its translation is CSGRDREKLFF.

The CDR3 here is CASSLGGAESDTQYF. CDR3 sequence (DNA): TGTGCCAGCAGCCTCGGAGGGGCGGAATCAGATACGCAGTATTTT. J is TRBJ2-3 and V is TRBV11-3; tentatively, D is TRBD2 (6 bases). This CDR3 contains 15 residues. In germline, CDR1 is SGHNT, CDR2 YENEEA. Trimming removed 5 bases at V and 4 bases at J, with 16 bases between.

This clone was counted once. This rearrangement joins TRBV5-5 to TRBJ2-1; 11 bases agree with TRBD2. Germline lookup yields CDR1 SGHKS and CDR2 YYEKEE (reference sequence). After removal of 6 bases from V and 4 bases from J, the junction contained 6 bases not matched to a gene. There are 15 residues in the CDR3. The CDR3 is CASISSGGLYNEQFF. CDR3 DNA: TGTGCCAGCATCTCTAGCGGGGGGCTATACAATGAGCAGTTCTTC.

This chain connects TRBV25-1 to TRBJ1-1, with 7 nucleotides matching TRBD1. The germline V gene encodes CDR1 MGHDK and CDR2 SYGVNS. The CDR3 spans 14 residues. Trimming at V came to 6 bases and at J to 4 bases, leaving 8 bases not matched to a gene. DNA for the CDR3: TGTGCCAGCAGCGACAGGACAGGCGGCACTGAAGCTTTCTTT. Residues: CASSDRTGGTEAFF.

The rearrangement uses TRBV7-9 and TRBJ1-5; D gene unclear. The germline gives CDR1 SEHNR, CDR2 FQNEAQ (reference sequence). The germline V and J ends were trimmed by 5 bases and 3 bases, with 8 bases remaining between them. The CDR3 spans 13 residues. DNA of the CDR3: TGTGCCAGCAGCCAGAACCCCAATCAGCCCCAGCATTTT. This sequence encodes CASSQNPNQPQHF.

V and J are TRBV29-1 and TRBJ2-5, with D unclear. V gave up 6 bases and J gave up 2 bases, with 7 bases separating them. The CDR3 has 11 amino acids. CDR1 and CDR2 (germline): SQVTM, ANQGSEA. The CDR3 is CSVITQETQYF. CDR3 DNA: TGCAGCGTAATCACTCAAGAGACCCAGTACTTC.

The chain joins TRBV30 to TRBJ2-1; TRBD2 agrees at 7 bases. The V gene's germline CDR1 is GTSNPN and CDR2 SVGIG (reference sequence). The junction had 4 bases not matched to a gene; V was cut back by 0 bases and J by 5 bases. The CDR3 contains 14 residues. The DNA of the CDR3 is TGTGCCTGGAGTGTAAGCGGGATAGACAATGAGCAGTTCTTC. Translating it yields CAWSVSGIDNEQFF.

This chain connects TRBV5-8 to TRBJ2-7, with 8 bases that match TRBD1. CDR1 SGHTS and CDR2 YDEGEE come from the germline V gene. The CDR3 loop spans 16 amino acids. Losses at the gene ends were 0 bases for V and 5 bases for J; bases not matched to a gene: 10. Written as DNA, the CDR3 is TGTGCCAGCAGCTTGGTCTTGTTACAGGGGGTCGACGAGCAGTACTTC. Its translation: CASSLVLLQGVDEQYF.

This rearrangement joins TRBV12-3 or TRBV12-4 to TRBJ2-1, with 7 bases that match TRBD2. The V segment lost 7 bases and the J segment 7 bases; nucleotides outside the gene matches: 7. The CDR3 length is 13 residues. CDR3 region: CASIPSGANEQFF. DNA for the CDR3: TGTGCCAGCATCCCCAGCGGGGCAAATGAGCAGTTCTTC.

The J gene is TRBJ1-2, the V gene TRBV7-9, with D possibly matching TRBD1 (5 bases). The V end was cut by 5 bases, the J end by 0 bases, with 13 bases between. The CDR3 sequence is 15 residues long. CDR1 is SEHNR, CDR2 FQNEAQ, per germline (reference sequence). CDR3 region: CASSVAGFTNYGYTF. In nucleotides, the CDR3 is TGTGCCAGCAGCGTCGCAGGGTTTACTAACTATGGCTACACCTTC. Based on the CDR3 plus reference TRBV7-9 and TRBJ1-2, the full variable domain is DTGVSQNPRHKITKRGQNVTFRCDPISEHNRLYWYRQTLGQGPEFLTYFQNEAQLEKSRLLSDRFSAERPKGSFSTLEIQRTEQGDSAMYLCASSVAGFTNYGYTFGSGTRLTVV.

The rearrangement joins TRBV2 to TRBJ2-3; TRBD2 aligns across 7 bases. The ends lost 11 bases at V and 1 base at J; junction bases unmatched: 9. The CDR3 consists of 14 residues. Germline CDR1 and CDR2: SNHLY and FYNNEI. CDR3 amino acids: CAGQAGRGTDTQYF. DNA for the CDR3: TGTGCCGGTCAAGCGGGGAGGGGCACAGATACGCAGTATTTT.

This clone was picked up a small number of times. The chain employs TRBV4-1 and TRBJ2-2; TRBD2 is a possible D gene (6 bases). V lost 2 bases, J lost 6 bases, and 16 bases lay in between. There are 16 residues in the CDR3. Germline values: CDR1 MGHRA, CDR2 YSYEKL. Here the CDR3 DNA reads TGCGCCAGCAGCCAACCTATGAGGGGAGGCCCCGGGGAGCTGTTTTTT. Protein: CASSQPMRGGPGELFF.

This sequence joins TRBV7-2 and TRBJ2-1; 8 positions match TRBD2. The CDR3 contains 13 residues. V was pared by 3 bases and J by 7 bases, with 2 bases of the junction left unmatched. The V gene's germline CDR1 is SGHTA and CDR2 FQGNSA. The CDR3, as DNA: TGTGCCAGCAGCTTTGCGGGGGGAAATGAGCAGTTCTTC. This gives the protein CASSFAGGNEQFF. Looking up the rest from reference TRBV7-2 and TRBJ2-1 gives the full variable domain: GAGVSQSPSNKVTEKGKDVELRCDPISGHTALYWYRQSLGQGLEFLIYFQGNSAPDKSGLPSDRFSAERTGGSVSTLTIQRTQQEDSAVYLCASSFAGGNEQFFGPGTRLTVL.

The chain joins TRBV3-1 (or the pseudogene TRBV3-2) to TRBJ1-2; D not certain. The CDR3 has 12 amino acids. CDR1 is LGHDT, CDR2 YNNKEL, per germline (reference sequence). Trimming took off 2 bases at V and 7 bases at J, with 8 bases between the two ends. The CDR3 region is CASSQWRAGYTF. CDR3 nucleotide sequence: TGTGCCAGCAGCCAATGGAGGGCTGGCTACACCTTC.